This TCR beta chain was sequenced for a study of shared clonotypes between healthy human individuals. Study-level points and caveats: Only blood was sampled; tissue repertoires likely differ. Unshared clonotypes carried lower generation probabilities than those common to all four donors. Between a few donors, naive CD4 clonotypes were shared at a level of approximately 5%.

In the sorted-subset replicate PCRs, 200 ng DNA, 25,000 to 30,000 T cell genomes, was used. Profiling relied on immunoSEQ multiplex PCR, and the TCRdb table lists in-frame clones only, not all of them. The repertoire holds 1,400,000 or so clones, with around 98.5% as singletons. With 5 bases clipped from V and 2 bases from J, the junction kept 7 bases outside the gene matches. The CDR3 has 15 amino acids. Germline V CDR1 and CDR2: SGHVS, FQNEAQ. Comments on this clone: As yet, its antigen is unknown.

Sequencing was performed on naive CD4+ T cells sorted from blood. Subset defined: CD45RA+ positively selected. This TCR was sampled from a man younger than 40 in good health. The rearrangement uses TRBV7-8 and TRBJ2-5; 8 bases match TRBD1. CDR3 in amino acids: CASSLRTGRQETQYF. CDR3 in DNA: TGTGCCAGCAGCCTCAGGACAGGGAGACAAGAGACCCAGTACTTC.